The following is a T cell receptor (beta chain) sequence with its context. The entry originates in a study of blood T cell repertoires in COVID-19. Across the study: Researchers got acute and convalescent COVID-19 samples from the United States, Italy and Spain.

Here immunoSEQ multiplex PCR was the method, and the copy in TCRdb shows in-frame clones only, minus some. The table includes about 60,000 clones, about 90% detected once. Losses at the gene ends were 3 bases for V and 8 bases for J; bases not matched to a gene: 9. Germline CDR1 is MNHEY and CDR2 is SMNVEV (reference sequence). The CDR3 sequence is 16 residues long. The rearrangement uses TRBV27 and TRBJ1-6; 8 positions agree with TRBD1. The sample comprised peripheral blood. The source is a man aged 60 to 69 with acute or convalescent COVID-19. Written as DNA, the CDR3 is TGTGCCAGCAGTTTTAGGGCAGGGGGCCGGGATTCACCCCTCCACTTT. Translating it yields CASSFRAGGRDSPLHF.